This passage covers 17 T cell receptor beta chains from one sample sequenced in a study of long-term antiretroviral therapy in people with HIV. Running of the v3.0 immunoSEQ assay took place at survey level. Method: immunoSEQ multiplex PCR; TCRdb's copy keeps in-frame clones and lacks some. The data contain roughly 14,000 clones, around 80% of them singletons. The sequencing here drew on unsorted PBMCs, taken 0.4 years after starting antiretroviral therapy. These receptors were taken from a man aged 30 to 39 with HIV.

This clone was detected only once. The chain recombines TRBV11-1 with TRBJ2-7; the match to TRBD2 covers 7 bases. After removal of 1 base from V and 2 bases from J, the junction contained 8 bases not matched to a gene. Germline CDR1 is SGHAT and CDR2 is FQDESV (reference sequence). This CDR3 contains 16 residues. CDR3 sequence reads: CASSLEGGSTTYEQYF. The CDR3 nucleotides are TGTGCCAGCAGCTTAGAAGGCGGGAGCACCACCTACGAGCAGTACTTC.

This clone has more than one count but fewer than ten. The rearrangement joins TRBV27 to TRBJ2-2; no definite D call. V was shortened by 3 bases and J by 0 bases, with 8 bases between the two germline ends. CDR1 and CDR2 from the germline V gene are MNHEY and SMNVEV (reference sequence). CDR3 size: 15 residues. DNA for the CDR3: TGTGCCAGCAGTTTCGGGCTCGCGAACACCGGGGAGCTGTTTTTT. Translation gives CASSFGLANTGELFF.

This clone was seen only a few times. The J gene is TRBJ1-3, the V gene TRBV29-1; D gene uncertain. This CDR3 contains 13 residues. CDR1 and CDR2 from the germline V gene are SQVTM and ANQGSEA. V lost 2 bases, J lost 7 bases, and 12 bases lay in between. CDR3 DNA sequence: TGCAGCGTTGAACCCGCCGGGATGAACACCATATATTTT. It codes for CSVEPAGMNTIYF.

This clone has only a few counts. The rearrangement links TRBV28 to TRBJ1-3; D ambiguous. Trimming shortened V by 6 bases and J by 0 bases, and 12 bases separated the two germline ends. The CDR3 covers 15 residues. In germline, CDR1 is MDHEN, CDR2 SYDVKM. The CDR3 protein is CASSTVTRSGNTIYF. CDR3 in DNA: TGTGCCAGCAGCACAGTTACTCGCTCTGGAAACACCATATATTTT.

The chain is built from TRBV28 and TRBJ2-2, with D tentatively TRBD2 (5 bases). The V end was cut by 3 bases, the J end by 0 bases, with 8 bases between. The CDR3 sequence is 15 residues long. The germline V gene has CDR1 MDHEN and CDR2 SYDVKM. Written as DNA, the CDR3 is TGTGCCAGCAGTTTTCGGGGATCGAACACCGGGGAGCTGTTTTTT. Translating it yields CASSFRGSNTGELFF.

This clone was seen a few times. This sequence joins TRBV30 and TRBJ1-6; D remains ambiguous. The V end was cut by 2 bases, the J end by 9 bases, with 8 bases between. Germline values: CDR1 GTSNPN, CDR2 SVGIG (reference sequence). The CDR3 consists of 12 residues. CDR3 DNA sequence: TGTGCCTGGAGTCTGGGGTCTTCACCCCTCCACTTT. Its protein is CAWSLGSSPLHF.

CDR3 region: CASSSNRDTEAFF. DNA of the CDR3: TGTGCCAGCAGTTCGAACCGAGACACTGAAGCTTTCTTT. The genes are TRBV27 and TRBJ1-1; D remains unclear. V lost 4 bases to trimming and J lost 3 bases, with 9 bases between them. From germline, CDR1 is MNHEY and CDR2 SMNVEV (reference sequence). This CDR3 has 13 residues.

The J gene is TRBJ2-7, the V gene TRBV4-3; perhaps TRBD1 as D (6 bases). The V end was cut by 2 bases, the J end by 2 bases, with 19 bases between. Germline CDR1 is LGHNA and CDR2 is YSLEER. CDR3 length equals 17 residues. The CDR3 loop is CASSQYLPGEDPYEQYF. CDR3 in DNA: TGCGCCAGCAGCCAATACCTGCCAGGGGAAGACCCCTACGAGCAGTACTTC.

The chain recombines TRBV2 with TRBJ1-5; D gene ambiguous. V gave up 1 base and J gave up 6 bases, with 13 bases separating them. The CDR3 has 15 amino acids. Germline V gene lookup returns CDR1 SNHLY and CDR2 FYNNEI. As DNA, the CDR3 is TGTGCCAGCAGTGAAGGGGTGGGCGGGTTTCAGCCCCAGCATTTT. Its protein is CASSEGVGGFQPQHF.

CDR3 loop: CASSGTSGSRETQYF. For the CDR3, the DNA is TGCGCCAGCAGTGGGACTAGCGGGAGTCGAGAGACCCAGTACTTC. The chain couples TRBV10-1 to TRBJ2-5; 13 nucleotides agree with TRBD2. J was trimmed by 4 bases and V by 4 bases; bases with no gene match: 3. The CDR3 spans 15 residues. Germline V gene data show CDR1 as WNHNN and CDR2 as SYGVQD (reference sequence).

The gene calls are TRBV5-5 and TRBJ1-2; D call uncertain. This CDR3 has 15 amino acids. The V and J ends lost 2 bases and 6 bases respectively, with 17 bases between them. Per the germline V gene, CDR1 is SGHKS and CDR2 is YYEKEE (reference sequence). Here the CDR3 DNA reads TGTGCCAGCAGCTTCGACCCAGGAACTGGGGATGGCTACACCTTC. Protein product: CASSFDPGTGDGYTF.

The genes are TRBV6-4 and TRBJ2-7; no firm D call. The CDR3 runs 16 residues. Trimming cost V 2 bases and J 2 bases, with 16 bases left between them. CDR1 MRHNA and CDR2 SNTAGT come from the germline V gene. The CDR3: CASSDIELTTTYEQYF. CDR3 DNA: TGTGCCAGCAGTGACATCGAATTAACCACTACCTACGAGCAGTACTTC.

This clone has just a few counts. V gene TRBV29-1 combines with J gene TRBJ2-7; weak D call: TRBD2 (5 bases). The CDR3 runs 13 residues. Between the trimmed V and J ends, which lost 7 bases and 5 bases, there was a span of 18 bases. Germline V gene lookup returns CDR1 SQVTM and CDR2 ANQGSEA. The CDR3 sequence is CSASGDPDDEQYF. The CDR3 coding sequence is TGCAGCGCCTCCGGGGATCCGGACGACGAGCAGTACTTC.

In this sample, this clone turned up once. The chain combines TRBV29-1 with TRBJ1-1; 8 bases are shared with TRBD1. In germline, CDR1 is SQVTM, CDR2 ANQGSEA. This CDR3 is built from 11 residues. The V segment lost 4 bases and the J segment 7 bases; nucleotides outside the gene matches: 2. The CDR3 DNA reads as TGCAGCGTTGGACAGGGGTATGAAGCTTTCTTT. This codes for CSVGQGYEAFF.

This clone came up once. V is TRBV6-5 and J is TRBJ2-7; tentative D call: TRBD1 (6 bases). Germline-derived CDR1 and CDR2 are MNHEY and SVGAGI. The V end lost 3 bases, the J end lost 4 bases, and 13 bases lay between the germline ends. CDR3 length: 14 amino acids. Written as DNA, the CDR3 is TGTGCCAGCAGTTATTCGACAGGCGAGTACGAGCAGTACTTC. Its protein product is CASSYSTGEYEQYF.

The genes are TRBV10-3 and TRBJ1-2; D call uncertain. The germline V gene has CDR1 ENHRY and CDR2 SYGVKD. The CDR3 extends over 11 amino acids. Trimming took off 7 bases at V and 2 bases at J, with 5 bases between the two ends. CDR3 sequence: CAITGNYGYTF. Written as DNA, the CDR3 is TGTGCCATCACCGGGAACTATGGCTACACCTTC.

V usage is TRBV6-5 and J usage is TRBJ1-1; tentative D call: TRBD1 (5 bases). Between the trimmed V and J ends, which lost 2 bases and 1 base, there was a span of 11 bases. Germline loops: CDR1 MNHEY, CDR2 SVGAGI. This CDR3 region has 15 residues. The CDR3 loop reads CASSYAGGGNTEAFF. Written as DNA, the CDR3 is TGTGCCAGCAGTTACGCCGGCGGGGGGAACACTGAAGCTTTCTTT.